This T cell receptor (beta chain) was captured by sequencing in a study of cytomegalovirus exposure and HLA in healthy donors. Study-wide points: Beyond CMV serostatus, there was no information to go on about immune exposure.

It was with 60 Vbeta and 13 Jbeta primers that the PCR ran. TCRdb's copy holds only in-frame clones and misses some; the assay was immunoSEQ multiplex PCR. This table has approximately 85,000 clones, 62% appearing once. The V end lost 2 bases, the J end lost 2 bases, and 10 bases lay between the germline ends. Germline CDR1 and CDR2: SGHTA and FQGNSA. This CDR3 contains 14 residues. This clone was picked up a small number of times. Its antigen is as yet unknown. This receptor was identified in a woman aged 25 to 39 in good health and CMV-seropositive. Sequenced: PBMCs. The chain has TRBV7-2 and TRBJ2-7, with D perhaps TRBD2 (5 bases). This chain's CDR3 is CASSLQGGPYEQYF. The CDR3 nucleotides are TGTGCCAGCAGCTTACAAGGAGGACCCTACGAGCAGTACTTC.